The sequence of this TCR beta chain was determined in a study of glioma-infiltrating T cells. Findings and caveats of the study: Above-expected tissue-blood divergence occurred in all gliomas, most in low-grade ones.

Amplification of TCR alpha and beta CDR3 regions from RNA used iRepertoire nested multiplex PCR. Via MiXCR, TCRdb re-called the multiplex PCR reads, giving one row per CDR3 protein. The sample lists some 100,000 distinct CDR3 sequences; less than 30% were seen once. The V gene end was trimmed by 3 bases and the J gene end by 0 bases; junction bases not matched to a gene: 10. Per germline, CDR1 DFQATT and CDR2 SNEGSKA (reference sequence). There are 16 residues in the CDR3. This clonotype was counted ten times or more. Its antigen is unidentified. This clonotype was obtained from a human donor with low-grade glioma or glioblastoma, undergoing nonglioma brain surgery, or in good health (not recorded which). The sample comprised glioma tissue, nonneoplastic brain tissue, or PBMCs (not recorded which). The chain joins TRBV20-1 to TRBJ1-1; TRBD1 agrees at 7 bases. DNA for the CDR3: TGCAGTGCTAGCCGGGACAGCAGCTTATTGAACACTGAAGCTTTCTTT. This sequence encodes CSASRDSSLLNTEAFF.